The clone carrying this T cell receptor beta chain was picked up many times. The data derive from a study of CD8+CD57+ T cells in acquired aplastic anemia. Trimming left V 2 bases short and J 14 bases short, with 13 bases between. This CDR3 contains 13 residues. The germline V gene encodes CDR1 SGHAT and CDR2 FQNNGV. Patients sequenced had flow cytometry evidence of CD8+CD57+ cell expansion. Both TCR beta VDJ combination and CDR3 sequence profiling were carried out. Genomic DNA was the template for this profiling. TCRdb ran MiXCR on the reads and lists one entry per CDR3 protein. The table shows about 190,000 distinct CDR3 sequences, with approximately 50% occurring only once.

The V and J genes are TRBV11-2 and TRBJ1-6; D call uncertain. This TCR was sampled from a human donor with aplastic anemia. The sequenced sample consisted of sorted CD4+, CD8+, or CD8+CD57+ T cells (not recorded which) from PBMCs. The CDR3 sequence is CASSLLLWDSLHF. In DNA form, the CDR3 reads TGTGCCAGCAGCTTACTCCTCTGGGATTCCCTCCACTTT.